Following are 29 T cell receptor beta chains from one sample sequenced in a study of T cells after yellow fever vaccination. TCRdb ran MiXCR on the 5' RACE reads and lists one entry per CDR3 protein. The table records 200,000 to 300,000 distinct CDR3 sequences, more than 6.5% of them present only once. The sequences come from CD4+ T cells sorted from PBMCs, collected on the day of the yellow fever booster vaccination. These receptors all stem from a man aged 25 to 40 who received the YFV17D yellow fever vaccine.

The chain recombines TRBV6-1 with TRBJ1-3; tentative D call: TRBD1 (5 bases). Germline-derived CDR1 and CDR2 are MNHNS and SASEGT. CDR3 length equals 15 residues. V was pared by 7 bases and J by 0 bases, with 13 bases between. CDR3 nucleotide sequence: TGTGCCAGCAACGCAGTCGGGGGCTCTGGAAACACCATATATTTT. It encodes CASNAVGGSGNTIYF.

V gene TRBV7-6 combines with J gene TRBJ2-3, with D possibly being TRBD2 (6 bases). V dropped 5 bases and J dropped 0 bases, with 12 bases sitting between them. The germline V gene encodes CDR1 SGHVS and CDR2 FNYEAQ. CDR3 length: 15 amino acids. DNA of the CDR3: TGTGCCAGCAGCAAAAGGGGACTTAGCACAGATACGCAGTATTTT. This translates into CASSKRGLSTDTQYF.

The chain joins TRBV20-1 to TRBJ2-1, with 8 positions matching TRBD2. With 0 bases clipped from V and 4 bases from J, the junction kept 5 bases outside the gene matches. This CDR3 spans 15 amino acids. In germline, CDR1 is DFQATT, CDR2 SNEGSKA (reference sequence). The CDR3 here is CSARDLSGGYNEQFF. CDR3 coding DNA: TGCAGTGCTAGAGATCTGAGCGGGGGTTACAATGAGCAGTTCTTC.

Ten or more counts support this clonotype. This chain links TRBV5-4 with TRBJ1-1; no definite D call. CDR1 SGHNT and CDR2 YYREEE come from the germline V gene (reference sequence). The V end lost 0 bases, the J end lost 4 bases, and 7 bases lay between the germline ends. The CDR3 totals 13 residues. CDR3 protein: CASSLGLSTEAFF. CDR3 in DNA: TGTGCCAGCAGCTTGGGGCTGAGCACTGAAGCTTTCTTT.

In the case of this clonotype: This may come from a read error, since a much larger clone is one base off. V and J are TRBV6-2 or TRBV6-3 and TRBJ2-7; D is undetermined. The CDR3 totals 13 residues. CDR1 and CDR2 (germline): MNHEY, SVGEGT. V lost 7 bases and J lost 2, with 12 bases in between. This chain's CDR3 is CASKSDTTYEQYF. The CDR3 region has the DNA TGTGCCAGCAAATCCGACACAACCTACGAGCAGTACTTC.

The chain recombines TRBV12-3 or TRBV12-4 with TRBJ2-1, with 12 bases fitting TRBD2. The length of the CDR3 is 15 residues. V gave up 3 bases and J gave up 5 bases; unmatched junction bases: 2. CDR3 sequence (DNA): TGTGCCAGCAGTTTGACTAGCGGGGGCCACAATGAGCAGTTCTTC. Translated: CASSLTSGGHNEQFF.

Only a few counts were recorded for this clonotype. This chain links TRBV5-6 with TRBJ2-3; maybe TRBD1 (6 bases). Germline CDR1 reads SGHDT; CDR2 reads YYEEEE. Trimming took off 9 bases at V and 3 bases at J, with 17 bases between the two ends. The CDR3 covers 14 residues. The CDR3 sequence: CATLRGGTTDTQYF. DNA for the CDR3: TGTGCCACCCTCCGAGGGGGTACTACAGATACGCAGTATTTT.

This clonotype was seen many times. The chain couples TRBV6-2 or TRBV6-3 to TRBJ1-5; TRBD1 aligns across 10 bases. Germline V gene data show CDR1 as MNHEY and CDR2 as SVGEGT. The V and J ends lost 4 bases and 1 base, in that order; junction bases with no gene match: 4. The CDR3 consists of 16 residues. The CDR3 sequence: CASSSDRGLSNQPQHF. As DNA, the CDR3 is TGTGCCAGCAGTTCTGACAGGGGGCTCAGCAATCAGCCCCAGCATTTT.

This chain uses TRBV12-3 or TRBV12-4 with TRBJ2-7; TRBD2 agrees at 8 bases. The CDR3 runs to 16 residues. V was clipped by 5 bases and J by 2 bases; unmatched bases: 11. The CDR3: CASSLGPPGLAYEQYF. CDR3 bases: TGTGCCAGCAGTCTGGGCCCCCCGGGACTAGCCTACGAGCAGTACTTC.

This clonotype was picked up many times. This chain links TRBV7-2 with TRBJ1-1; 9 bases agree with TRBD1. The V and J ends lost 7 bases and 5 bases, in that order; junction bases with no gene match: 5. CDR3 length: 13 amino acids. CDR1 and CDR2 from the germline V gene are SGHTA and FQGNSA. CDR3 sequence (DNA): TGTGCCAGCACCAACAGGGGGCGTACTGAAGCTTTCTTT. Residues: CASTNRGRTEAFF.

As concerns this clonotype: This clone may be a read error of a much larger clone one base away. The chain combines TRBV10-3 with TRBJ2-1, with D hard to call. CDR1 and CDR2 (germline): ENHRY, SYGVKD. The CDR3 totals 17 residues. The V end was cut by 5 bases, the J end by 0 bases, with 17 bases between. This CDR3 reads CAISTSLLTSSYNEQFF. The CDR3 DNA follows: TGTGCCATCAGTACATCCTTACTGACAAGCTCCTACAATGAGCAGTTCTTC.

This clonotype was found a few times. CDR3 amino acids: CASRGVLADFYNEQFF. The CDR3 bases are TGTGCCAGCAGGGGGGTTCTAGCGGATTTCTACAATGAGCAGTTCTTC. The chain couples TRBV6-1 to TRBJ2-1; 7 bases match TRBD2. CDR3 length equals 16 residues. Germline-derived CDR1 and CDR2 are MNHNS and SASEGT. Unmatched junction bases numbered 11, after V lost 6 bases and J lost 3 bases.

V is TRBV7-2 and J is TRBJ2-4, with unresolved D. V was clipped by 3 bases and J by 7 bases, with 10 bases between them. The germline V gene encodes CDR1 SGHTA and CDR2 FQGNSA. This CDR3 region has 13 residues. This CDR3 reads CASSFSGFNIQYF. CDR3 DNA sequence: TGTGCCAGCAGCTTCTCCGGGTTTAACATTCAGTACTTC. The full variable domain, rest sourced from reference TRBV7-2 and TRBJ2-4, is GAGVSQSPSNKVTEKGKDVELRCDPISGHTALYWYRQSLGQGLEFLIYFQGNSAPDKSGLPSDRFSAERTGGSVSTLTIQRTQQEDSAVYLCASSFSGFNIQYFGAGTRLSVL.

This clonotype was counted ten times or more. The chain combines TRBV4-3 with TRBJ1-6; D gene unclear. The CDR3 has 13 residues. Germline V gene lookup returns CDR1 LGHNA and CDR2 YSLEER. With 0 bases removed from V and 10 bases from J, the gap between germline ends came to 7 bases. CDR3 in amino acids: CASSQESGSPLHF. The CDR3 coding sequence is TGCGCCAGCAGCCAAGAATCTGGGTCACCCCTCCACTTT.

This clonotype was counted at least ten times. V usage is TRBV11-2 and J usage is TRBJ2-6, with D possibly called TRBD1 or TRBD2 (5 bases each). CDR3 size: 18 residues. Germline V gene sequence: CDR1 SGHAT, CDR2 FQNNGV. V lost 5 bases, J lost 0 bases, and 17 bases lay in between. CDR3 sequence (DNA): TGTGCCAGCAGCCGACAATCTTCGGGGCGCTCTGGGGCCAACGTCCTGACTTTC. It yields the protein CASSRQSSGRSGANVLTF.

CDR3 sequence (DNA): TGCAGTGCGATCGTTGGGGACAGGGTCGGACAGCCCCAGCATTTT. Translating it yields CSAIVGDRVGQPQHF. V is TRBV20-1 and J is TRBJ1-5; 9 nucleotides match TRBD1. Germline V CDR1 and CDR2: DFQATT, SNEGSKA (reference sequence). The CDR3 extends over 15 amino acids. V was pared by 6 bases and J by 7 bases, with 13 bases of the junction left unmatched.

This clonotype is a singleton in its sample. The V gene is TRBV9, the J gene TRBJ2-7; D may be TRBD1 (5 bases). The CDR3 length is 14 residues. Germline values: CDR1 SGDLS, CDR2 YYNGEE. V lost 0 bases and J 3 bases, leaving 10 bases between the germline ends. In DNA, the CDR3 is TGTGCCAGCAGCGTAGAGTCCAGGGACTACGAGCAGTACTTC. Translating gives CASSVESRDYEQYF. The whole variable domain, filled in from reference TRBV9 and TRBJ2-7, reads DSGVTQTPKHLITATGQRVTLRCSPRSGDLSVYWYQQSLDQGLQFLIQYYNGEERAKGNILERFSAQQFPDLHSELNLSSLELGDSALYFCASSVESRDYEQYFGPGTRLTVT.

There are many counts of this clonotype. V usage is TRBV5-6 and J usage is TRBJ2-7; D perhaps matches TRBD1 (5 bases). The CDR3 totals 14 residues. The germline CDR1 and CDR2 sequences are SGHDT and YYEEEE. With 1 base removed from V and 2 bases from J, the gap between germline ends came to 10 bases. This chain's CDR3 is CASSLTGTTYEQYF. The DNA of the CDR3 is TGTGCCAGCAGCTTGACAGGAACCACCTACGAGCAGTACTTC.

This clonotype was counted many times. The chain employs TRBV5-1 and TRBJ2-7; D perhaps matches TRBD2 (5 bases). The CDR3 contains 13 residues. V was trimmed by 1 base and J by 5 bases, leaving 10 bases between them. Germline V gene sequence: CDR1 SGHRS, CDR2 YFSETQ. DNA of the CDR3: TGCGCCAGCAGCTTGAGAGGGCGCCACGAGCAGTACTTC. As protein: CASSLRGRHEQYF.

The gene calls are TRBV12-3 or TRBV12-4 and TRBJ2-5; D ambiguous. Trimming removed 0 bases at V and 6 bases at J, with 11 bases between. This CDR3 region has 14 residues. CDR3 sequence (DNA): TGTGCCAGCAGTTTAGCGATGTTAGGGCAGACCCAGTACTTC. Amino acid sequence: CASSLAMLGQTQYF.

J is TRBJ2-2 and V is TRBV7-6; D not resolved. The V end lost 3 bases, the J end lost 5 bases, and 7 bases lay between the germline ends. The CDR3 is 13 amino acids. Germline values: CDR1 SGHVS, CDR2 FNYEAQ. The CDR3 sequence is CASSFGETGELFF. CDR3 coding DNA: TGTGCCAGCAGCTTTGGGGAAACCGGGGAGCTGTTTTTT.

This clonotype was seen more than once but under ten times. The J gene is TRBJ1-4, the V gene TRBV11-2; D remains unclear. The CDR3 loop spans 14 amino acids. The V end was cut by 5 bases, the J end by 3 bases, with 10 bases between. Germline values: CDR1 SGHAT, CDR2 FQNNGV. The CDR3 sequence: CASSPRGANEKLFF. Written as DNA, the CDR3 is TGTGCCAGCAGCCCACGAGGAGCTAATGAAAAACTGTTTTTT.

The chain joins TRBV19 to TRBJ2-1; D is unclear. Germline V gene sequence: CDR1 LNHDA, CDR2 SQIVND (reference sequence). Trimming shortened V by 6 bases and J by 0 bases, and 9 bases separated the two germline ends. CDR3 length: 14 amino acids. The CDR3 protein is CASRDPSSYNEQFF. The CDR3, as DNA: TGTGCCAGTAGGGACCCTAGCTCCTACAATGAGCAGTTCTTC. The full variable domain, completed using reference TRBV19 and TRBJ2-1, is DGGITQSPKYLFRKEGQNVTLSCEQNLNHDAMYWYRQDPGQGLRLIYYSQIVNDFQKGDIAEGYSVSREKKESFPLTVTSAQKNPTAFYLCASRDPSSYNEQFFGPGTRLTVL.

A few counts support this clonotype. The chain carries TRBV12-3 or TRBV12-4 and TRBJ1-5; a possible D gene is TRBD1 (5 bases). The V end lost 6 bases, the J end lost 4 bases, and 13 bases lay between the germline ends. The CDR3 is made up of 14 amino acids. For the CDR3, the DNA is TGTGCCAGCAGATGGGGGGGGGTGAATCAGCCCCAGCATTTT. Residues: CASRWGGVNQPQHF.

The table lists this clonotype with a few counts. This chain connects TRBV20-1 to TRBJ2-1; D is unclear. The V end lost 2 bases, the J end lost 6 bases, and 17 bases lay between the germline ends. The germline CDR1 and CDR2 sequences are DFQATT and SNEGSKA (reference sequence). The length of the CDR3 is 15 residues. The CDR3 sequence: CSARFYDRSGNEQFF. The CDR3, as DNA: TGCAGTGCTAGATTTTACGATAGGAGTGGCAATGAGCAGTTCTTC.

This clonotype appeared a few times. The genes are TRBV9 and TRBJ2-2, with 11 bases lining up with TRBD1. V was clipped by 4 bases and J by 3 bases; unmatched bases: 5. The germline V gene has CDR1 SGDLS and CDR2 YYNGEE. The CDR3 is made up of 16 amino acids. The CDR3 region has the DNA TGTGCCAGCAGCAAGGGACAGGGGGGTTACACCGGGGAGCTGTTTTTT. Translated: CASSKGQGGYTGELFF.

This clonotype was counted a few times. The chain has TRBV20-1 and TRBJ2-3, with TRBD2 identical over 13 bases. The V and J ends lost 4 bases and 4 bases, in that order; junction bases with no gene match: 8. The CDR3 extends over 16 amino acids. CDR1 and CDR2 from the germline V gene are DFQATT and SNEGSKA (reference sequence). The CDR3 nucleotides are TGCAGTGCTACCGGACTAGCGGGAGTTAGAGCAGATACGCAGTATTTT. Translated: CSATGLAGVRADTQYF.

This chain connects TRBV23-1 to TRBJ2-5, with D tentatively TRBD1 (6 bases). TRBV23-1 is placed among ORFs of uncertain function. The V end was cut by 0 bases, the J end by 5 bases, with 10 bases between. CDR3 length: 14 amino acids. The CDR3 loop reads CASSQSYREETQYF. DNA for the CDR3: TGCGCCAGCAGTCAATCATACAGGGAGGAGACCCAGTACTTC.

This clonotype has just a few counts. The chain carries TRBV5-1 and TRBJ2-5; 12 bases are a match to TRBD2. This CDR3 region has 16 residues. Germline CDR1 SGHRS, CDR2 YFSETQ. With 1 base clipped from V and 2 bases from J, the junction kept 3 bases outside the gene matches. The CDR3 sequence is CASSLYTSGGQETQYF. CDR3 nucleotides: TGCGCCAGCAGCTTGTATACTAGCGGGGGGCAAGAGACCCAGTACTTC. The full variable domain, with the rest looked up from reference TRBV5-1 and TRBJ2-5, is KAGVTQTPRYLIKTRGQQVTLSCSPISGHRSVSWYQQTPGQGLQFLFEYFSETQRNKGNFPGRFSGRQFSNSRSEMNVSTLELGDSALYLCASSLYTSGGQETQYFGPGTRLLVL.